Detailed here is one TCR beta chain. The ends were cut back, 1 base at V and 5 bases at J, with 9 bases in the middle. Germline CDR1 and CDR2: MGHRA and YSYEKL. This CDR3 contains 14 residues. In the source study's methods: For nucleated cells, counts were estimated from reference gene primer amplification. Sequencing was performed with immunoSEQ multiplex PCR; in TCRdb, only in-frame clones are kept and a portion is missing. That table furnishes V, J and clone size, whereas the DNA furnished D and trimming. Among 170,000 or so clones listed, 80% to 90% were seen once. This entry is derived from a study of blood T cell repertoires in COVID-19. Study information: Sites across the United States, Italy and Spain contributed samples from acute and convalescent COVID-19. Sources were T cells, B-cell-depleted T cells, or PBMCs; the material itself was cDNA or gDNA.

The chain is built from TRBV4-1 and TRBJ1-5; possible D gene TRBD1, 5 bases. This receptor was identified in a man aged 50-60 years with active or convalescent COVID-19. The sample was peripheral blood. CDR3 residues: CASSQAQGHQPQHF. The CDR3 region has the DNA TGCGCCAGCAGCCAAGCCCAGGGTCATCAGCCCCAGCATTTT.